This TCR beta chain was sequenced during a study of T cells in Graves' hyperthyroidism and ophthalmopathy. Regions amplified from RNA transcripts were the TCR beta CDR3 regions. The study used the HTBI primer set for a first-round RT-PCR of the TCR CDR3. TCRdb reprocessed the multiplex PCR reads with MiXCR, giving one entry per CDR3 protein. The data contain about 360,000 distinct CDR3 sequences, about 13% of them seen just once; the ten biggest clones take up less than 10%. Germline V gene data show CDR1 as LNHNV and CDR2 as YYDKDF (reference sequence). V lost 3 bases and J lost 6, with 8 bases in between. The CDR3 contains 13 residues.

The receptor comes from a woman under 30 with Graves' hyperthyroidism. What was sequenced was blood. The chain combines TRBV15 with TRBJ2-2; D uncertain. The CDR3 here is CATSRSGAGELFF. In nucleotides, the CDR3 is TGTGCCACCAGCAGGTCCGGCGCCGGGGAGCTGTTTTTT.